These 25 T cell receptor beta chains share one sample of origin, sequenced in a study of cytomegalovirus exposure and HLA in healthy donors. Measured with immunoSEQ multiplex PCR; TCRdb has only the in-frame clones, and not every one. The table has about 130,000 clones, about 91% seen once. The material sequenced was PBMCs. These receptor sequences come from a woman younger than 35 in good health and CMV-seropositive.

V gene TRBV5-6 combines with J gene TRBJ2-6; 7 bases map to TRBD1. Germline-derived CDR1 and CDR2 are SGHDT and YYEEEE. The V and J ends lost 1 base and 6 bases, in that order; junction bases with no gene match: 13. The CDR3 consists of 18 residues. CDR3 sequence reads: CASSLILTGPSPANVLTF. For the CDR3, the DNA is TGTGCCAGCAGCTTGATTCTGACAGGGCCCTCCCCGGCCAACGTCCTGACTTTC.

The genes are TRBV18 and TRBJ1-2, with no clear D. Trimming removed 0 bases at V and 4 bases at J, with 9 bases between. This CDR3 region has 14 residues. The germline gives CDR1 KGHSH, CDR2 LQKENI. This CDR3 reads CASSPPSRGYGYTF. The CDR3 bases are TGTGCCAGCTCACCACCGAGTCGAGGCTATGGCTACACCTTC.

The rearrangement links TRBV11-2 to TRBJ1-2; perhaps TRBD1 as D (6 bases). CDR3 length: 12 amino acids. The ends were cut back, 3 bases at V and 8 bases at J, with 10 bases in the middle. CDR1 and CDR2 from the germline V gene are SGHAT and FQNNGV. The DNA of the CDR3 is TGTGCCAGCAGCTTCTCAGGGGACGGCTACACCTTC. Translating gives CASSFSGDGYTF.

DNA of the CDR3: TGTGCCAGCAGTGAAGCGCTTCGAACAGGGGGAGGCTACACCTTC. Translating it yields CASSEALRTGGGYTF. The chain couples TRBV2 to TRBJ1-2, with 8 bases aligning to TRBD1. The trim removed 0 bases at V and 8 bases at J, leaving 8 bases unmatched. This CDR3 is 15 amino acids long. CDR1 SNHLY and CDR2 FYNNEI come from the germline V gene.

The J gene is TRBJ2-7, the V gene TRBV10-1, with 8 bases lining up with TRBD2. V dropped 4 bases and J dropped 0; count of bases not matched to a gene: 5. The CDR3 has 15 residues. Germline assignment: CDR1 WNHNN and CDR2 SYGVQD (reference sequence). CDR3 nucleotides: TGCGCCAGCAGTGCTAACGGGGGGGCCTCCTACGAGCAGTACTTC. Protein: CASSANGGASYEQYF.

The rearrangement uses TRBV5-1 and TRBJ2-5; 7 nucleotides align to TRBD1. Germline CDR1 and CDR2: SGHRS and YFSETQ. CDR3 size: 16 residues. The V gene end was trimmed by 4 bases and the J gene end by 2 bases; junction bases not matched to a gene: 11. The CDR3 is CASSPGTAIGQETQYF. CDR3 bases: TGCGCCAGCAGCCCAGGGACAGCCATAGGTCAAGAGACCCAGTACTTC.

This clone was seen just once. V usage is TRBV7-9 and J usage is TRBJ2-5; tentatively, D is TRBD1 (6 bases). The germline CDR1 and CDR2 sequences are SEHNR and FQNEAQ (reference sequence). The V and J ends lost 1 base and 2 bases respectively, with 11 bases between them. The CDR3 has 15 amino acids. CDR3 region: CASSLGGGAQETQYF. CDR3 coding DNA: TGTGCCAGCAGCTTAGGTGGGGGCGCTCAAGAGACCCAGTACTTC. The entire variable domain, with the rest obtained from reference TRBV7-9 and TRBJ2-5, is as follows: DTGVSQNPRHKITKRGQNVTFRCDPISEHNRLYWYRQTLGQGPEFLTYFQNEAQLEKSRLLSDRFSAERPKGSFSTLEIQRTEQGDSAMYLCASSLGGGAQETQYFGPGTRLLVL.

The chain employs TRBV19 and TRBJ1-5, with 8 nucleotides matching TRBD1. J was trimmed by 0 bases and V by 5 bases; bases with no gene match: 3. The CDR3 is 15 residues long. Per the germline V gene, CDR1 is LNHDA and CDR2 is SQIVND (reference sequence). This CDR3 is CASSFGTGSNQPQHF. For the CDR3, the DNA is TGTGCCAGTAGTTTCGGGACAGGTAGCAATCAGCCCCAGCATTTT.

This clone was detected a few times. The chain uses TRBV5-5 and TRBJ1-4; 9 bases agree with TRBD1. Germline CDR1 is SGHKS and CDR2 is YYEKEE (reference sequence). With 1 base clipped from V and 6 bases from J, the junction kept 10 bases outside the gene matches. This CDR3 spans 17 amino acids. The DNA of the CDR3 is TGTGCCAGCAGCTTGCAACCCCAGGGGACAGGGCATGAAAAACTGTTTTTT. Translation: CASSLQPQGTGHEKLFF.

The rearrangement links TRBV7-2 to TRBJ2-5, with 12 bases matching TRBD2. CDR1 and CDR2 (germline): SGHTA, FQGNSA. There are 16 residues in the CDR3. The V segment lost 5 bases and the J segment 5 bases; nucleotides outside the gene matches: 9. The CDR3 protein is CASSLPSGGGGETQYF. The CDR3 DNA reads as TGTGCCAGCAGCCTCCCTAGCGGGGGGGGAGGGGAGACCCAGTACTTC.

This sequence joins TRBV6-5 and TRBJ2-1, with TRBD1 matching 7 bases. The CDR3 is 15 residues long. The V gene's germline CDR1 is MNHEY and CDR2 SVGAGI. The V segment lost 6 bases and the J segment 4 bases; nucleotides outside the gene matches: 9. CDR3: CASRAGTALYNEQFF. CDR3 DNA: TGTGCCAGCAGAGCCGGGACAGCATTATACAATGAGCAGTTCTTC.

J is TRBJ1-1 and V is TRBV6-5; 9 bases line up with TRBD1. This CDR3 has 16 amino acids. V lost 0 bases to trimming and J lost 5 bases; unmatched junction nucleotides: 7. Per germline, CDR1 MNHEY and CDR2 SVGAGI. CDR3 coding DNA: TGTGCCAGCAGTTACTCACAGGGGGCGGGGTCTACTGAAGCTTTCTTT. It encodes CASSYSQGAGSTEAFF.

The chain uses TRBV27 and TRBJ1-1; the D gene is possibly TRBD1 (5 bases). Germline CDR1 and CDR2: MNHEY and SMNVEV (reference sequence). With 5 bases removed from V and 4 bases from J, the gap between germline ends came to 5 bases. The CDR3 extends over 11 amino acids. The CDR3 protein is CASSRGTEAFF. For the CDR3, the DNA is TGTGCCAGCAGTAGGGGCACTGAAGCTTTCTTT.

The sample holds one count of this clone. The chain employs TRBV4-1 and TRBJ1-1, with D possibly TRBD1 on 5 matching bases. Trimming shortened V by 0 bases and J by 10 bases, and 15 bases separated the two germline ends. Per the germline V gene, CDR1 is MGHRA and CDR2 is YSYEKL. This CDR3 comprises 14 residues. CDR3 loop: CASSQELVAGGAFF. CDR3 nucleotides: TGCGCCAGCAGCCAAGAATTGGTAGCGGGGGGAGCTTTCTTT.

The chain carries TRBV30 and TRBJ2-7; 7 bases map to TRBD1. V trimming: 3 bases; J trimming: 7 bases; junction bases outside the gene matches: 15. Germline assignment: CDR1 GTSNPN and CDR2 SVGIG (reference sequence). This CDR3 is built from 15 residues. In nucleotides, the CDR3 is TGTGCCTGGAGCGTCGGACAGGCCCTGAAGCGGGAGCAGTACTTC. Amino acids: CAWSVGQALKREQYF.

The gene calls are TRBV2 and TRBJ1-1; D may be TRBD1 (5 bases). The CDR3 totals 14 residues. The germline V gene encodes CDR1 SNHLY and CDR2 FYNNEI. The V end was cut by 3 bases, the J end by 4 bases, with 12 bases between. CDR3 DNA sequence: TGTGCCAGCAGTGATCCGTCGGGGGGCACTGAAGCTTTCTTT. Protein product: CASSDPSGGTEAFF. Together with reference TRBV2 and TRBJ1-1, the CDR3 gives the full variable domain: EPEVTQTPSHQVTQMGQEVILRCVPISNHLYFYWYRQILGQKVEFLVSFYNNEISEKSEIFDDQFSVERPDGSNFTLKIRSTKLEDSAMYFCASSDPSGGTEAFFGQGTRLTVV.

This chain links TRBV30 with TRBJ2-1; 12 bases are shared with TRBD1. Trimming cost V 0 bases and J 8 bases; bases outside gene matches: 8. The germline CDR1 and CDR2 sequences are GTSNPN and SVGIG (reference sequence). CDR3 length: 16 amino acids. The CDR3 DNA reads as TGTGCCTGGAGTGTACTTGGGACAGGGGGCTCAGATGAGCAGTTCTTC. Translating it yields CAWSVLGTGGSDEQFF.

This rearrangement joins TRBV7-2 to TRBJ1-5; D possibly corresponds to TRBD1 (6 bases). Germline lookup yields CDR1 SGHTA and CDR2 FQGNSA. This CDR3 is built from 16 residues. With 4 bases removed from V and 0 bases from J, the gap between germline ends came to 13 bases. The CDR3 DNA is TGTGCCAGCAGCTCCGGACAGCTTTATAGCAATCAGCCCCAGCATTTT. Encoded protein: CASSSGQLYSNQPQHF.

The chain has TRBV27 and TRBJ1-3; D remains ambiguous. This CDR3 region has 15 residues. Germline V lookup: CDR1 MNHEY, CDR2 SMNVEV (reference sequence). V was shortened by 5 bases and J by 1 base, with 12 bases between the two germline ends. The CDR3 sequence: CASSPPPGSGNTIYF. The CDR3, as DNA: TGTGCCAGCAGTCCCCCCCCGGGGTCTGGAAACACCATATATTTT.

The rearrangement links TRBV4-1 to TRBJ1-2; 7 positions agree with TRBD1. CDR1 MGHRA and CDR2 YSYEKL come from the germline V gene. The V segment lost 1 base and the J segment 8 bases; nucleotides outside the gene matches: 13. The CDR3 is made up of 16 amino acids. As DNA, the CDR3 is TGCGCCAGCAGCCAAGTTGACAGGGTTCAAACAGGGGGCTACACCTTC. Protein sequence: CASSQVDRVQTGGYTF.

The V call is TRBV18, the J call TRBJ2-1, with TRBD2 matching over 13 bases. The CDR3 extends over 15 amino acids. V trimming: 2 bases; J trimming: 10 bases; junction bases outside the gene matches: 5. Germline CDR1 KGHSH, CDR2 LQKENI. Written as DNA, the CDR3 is TGTGCCAGCTCACCAATGGGACTAGCGGGGTACGAGCAGTTCTTC. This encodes CASSPMGLAGYEQFF.

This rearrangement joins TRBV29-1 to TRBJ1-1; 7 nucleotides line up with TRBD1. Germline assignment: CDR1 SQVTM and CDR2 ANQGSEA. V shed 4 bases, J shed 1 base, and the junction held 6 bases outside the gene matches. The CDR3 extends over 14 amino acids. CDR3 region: CSVGAGQPNTEAFF. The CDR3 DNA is TGCAGCGTTGGGGCGGGACAGCCGAACACTGAAGCTTTCTTT.

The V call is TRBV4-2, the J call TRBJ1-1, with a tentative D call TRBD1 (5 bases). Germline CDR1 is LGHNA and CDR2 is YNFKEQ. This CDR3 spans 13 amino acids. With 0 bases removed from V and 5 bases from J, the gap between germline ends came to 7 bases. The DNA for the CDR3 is TGTGCCAGCAGCCAAGATCACAGGACTGAAGCTTTCTTT. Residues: CASSQDHRTEAFF.

CDR3 nucleotides: TGTGCCAGTAGTAGAGAGACAGGGTATTCCCTCTATGGCTACACCTTC. Translated: CASSRETGYSLYGYTF. The J gene is TRBJ1-2, the V gene TRBV19; 7 positions agree with TRBD1. Germline V gene data show CDR1 as LNHDA and CDR2 as SQIVND (reference sequence). The CDR3 runs 16 residues. V was pared by 4 bases and J by 4 bases, with 12 bases of the junction left unmatched.

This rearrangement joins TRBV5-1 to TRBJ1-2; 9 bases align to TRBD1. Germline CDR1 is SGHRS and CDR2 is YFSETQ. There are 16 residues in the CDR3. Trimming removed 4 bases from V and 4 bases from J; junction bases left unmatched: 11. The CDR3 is CASSRTGAGILYGYTF. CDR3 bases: TGCGCCAGCAGCCGGACAGGGGCCGGTATACTCTATGGCTACACCTTC. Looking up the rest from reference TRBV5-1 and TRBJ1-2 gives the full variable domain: KAGVTQTPRYLIKTRGQQVTLSCSPISGHRSVSWYQQTPGQGLQFLFEYFSETQRNKGNFPGRFSGRQFSNSRSEMNVSTLELGDSALYLCASSRTGAGILYGYTFGSGTRLTVV.